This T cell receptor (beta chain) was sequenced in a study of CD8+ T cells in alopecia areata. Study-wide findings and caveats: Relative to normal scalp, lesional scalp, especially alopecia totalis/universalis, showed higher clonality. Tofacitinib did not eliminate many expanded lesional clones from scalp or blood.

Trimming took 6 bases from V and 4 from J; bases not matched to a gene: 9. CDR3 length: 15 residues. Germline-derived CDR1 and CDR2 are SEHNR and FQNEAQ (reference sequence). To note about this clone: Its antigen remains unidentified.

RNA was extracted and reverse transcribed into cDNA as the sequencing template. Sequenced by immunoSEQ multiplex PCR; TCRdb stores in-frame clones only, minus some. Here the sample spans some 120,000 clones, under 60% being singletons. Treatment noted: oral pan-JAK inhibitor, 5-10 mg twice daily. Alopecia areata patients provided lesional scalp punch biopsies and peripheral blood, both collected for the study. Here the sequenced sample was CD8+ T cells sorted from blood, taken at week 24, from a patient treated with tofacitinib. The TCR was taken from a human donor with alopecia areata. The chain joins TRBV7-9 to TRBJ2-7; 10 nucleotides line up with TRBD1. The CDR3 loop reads CASSRPGQGRYEQYF. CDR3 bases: TGTGCCAGCAGTCGGCCGGGACAGGGGCGATACGAGCAGTACTTC.